This T cell receptor (beta chain) derives from a study of STAT5B mutations in CD4+ large granular lymphocyte leukemia. The overall study: Among healthy controls, a particular HLA allele went with more CDR3 'QG' motifs.

Assay: immunoSEQ multiplex PCR; the TCRdb copy retains only in-frame clones and omits some. The sample shows tens of thousands of clones, approximately 80% of them seen only once. The CDR3 consists of 13 residues. In germline, CDR1 is SGHVS, CDR2 FQNEAQ. Germline trimming cut 5 bases from V and 8 bases from J; bases unmatched to any gene: 5. Whole-study findings and limits: Patient CD4-sorted repertoires stayed more clonal than healthy ones after leukemic-clone removal.

A word on this clone: Its antigen is unidentified.

The specimen was CD4+ T cells from blood buffy coats. The sequence was collected from a human donor in good health. The chain joins TRBV7-8 to TRBJ1-4, with 7 bases that match TRBD1. DNA of the CDR3: TGTGCCAGCAGCCCAACACAGGGGGAAAAACTGTTTTTT. It translates to CASSPTQGEKLFF. Full variable domain (remainder filled in from reference TRBV7-8 and TRBJ1-4): GAGVSQSPRYKVAKRGQDVALRCDPISGHVSLFWYQQALGQGPEFLTYFQNEAQLDKSGLPSDRFFAERPEGSVSTLKIQRTQQEDSAVYLCASSPTQGEKLFFGSGTQLSVL.